This T cell receptor beta chain came from a study of blood T cell repertoires in COVID-19. V was trimmed by 5 bases and J by 1 base, leaving 3 bases between them. Germline V CDR1 and CDR2: MNHEY, SMNVEV (reference sequence). CDR3 length: 12 amino acids. This table comes from immunoSEQ multiplex PCR, and its TCRdb copy is limited to in-frame clones, with some not included. The repertoire holds about 88,000 clones, with 90% as singletons. Specimen: peripheral blood. V usage is TRBV27 and J usage is TRBJ2-1; D uncertain. The receptor was isolated from a man aged 55 to 70 with acute or convalescent COVID-19. The CDR3 loop reads CASSPSYNEQFF. As DNA, the CDR3 is TGTGCCAGCAGTCCTTCCTACAATGAGCAGTTCTTC.